This T cell receptor (beta chain) appears in the sequencing data of a study of blood T cell repertoires in COVID-19 (dated by TCRdb to the early 2020s). As for the study more broadly: The collaborator samples originated in the United States, Italy and Spain and spanned the acute and convalescent phases of COVID-19. The sample metadata nearly always contained a de-identified subject ID, COVID-19 status, age in years and sex. Subjects who had been exposed to COVID-19, were actively infected with it, or had recovered from it provided the deeply sampled blood TCRbeta repertoires that made up the dataset. Where available, HLA class I and class II types were taken from metadata supplied by the sample provider and were not determined by assay-based typing. The material from the prospective study consisted of cDNA or gDNA derived from T cells, B-cell-depleted T cells, or PBMCs. The repertoires were made available in a free public database intended to serve as a resource for research on the immune response to SARS-CoV-2. Samples came from the ongoing ImmuneRACE study (first 160 participants) plus 1,254 subjects from 6 global collaborators.

Compared with germline, V lacks 9 bases and J lacks 4 bases; bases without a gene match: 7. The CDR3 covers 14 residues, taking in both the cysteine and the phenylalanine. Only the CDR3 DNA is retained, 42 bases long and in frame from the first base. Reading the germline V gene gives CDR1 SNHLY and CDR2 FYNNEI. Findings and caveats that apply to the study as a whole: How much clinical and demographic metadata was included differed by source and by participant, and the metadata was provided uncurated.

At one collaborating source in Seattle, patients were enrolled during active infection and were followed longitudinally through the course of disease. The collaborating institutions used their own protocols to collect whole blood in K2EDTA tubes. For TCRbeta analysis, collaborators shipped samples in one of three forms: frozen whole blood, isolated PBMCs, or DNA extracted from either of those sample types. The immunoSEQ Assay, a bias-controlled multiplex PCR, was used to amplify TCRbeta CDR3 regions from genomic DNA. In the original analysis: Nucleated cell counts per sample were estimated from amplification of reference gene primers within the assay. To quantify the absolute abundance of each unique TCRbeta CDR3 rearrangement, sequence reads were collapsed and filtered. For each sample, productive Simpson clonality was calculated by taking the square root of Simpson's diversity index across productive rearrangements. The source is immuneACCESS, and TCRdb retained only in-frame sequences with V and J called. Part of the clones is not carried over; for the studies checked, unresolved V genes explain less than half of this, and the remainder is unexplained. V, J and clone size were drawn from that table, and D and trimming were deduced from the DNA. Here the sample has some 300,000 clones; 90% occur a single time. In total, the top ten clones hold about 1% of the sample.

About this clone: No cognate antigen has been identified for it. No clone much larger than this one lies a single base away; base qualities are absent.

Sequencing was carried out using peripheral blood. The chain uses TRBV2 and TRBJ2-1; 9 nucleotides in the junction match TRBD2. This sequence originates from a woman aged 35 to 49 with COVID-19, enrolled during active disease. The CDR3 region: CASSTSGLYNEQFF. Read as DNA, the sequence is TGTGCCAGTTCGACTAGCGGCCTATACAATGAGCAGTTCTTC.